This TCR beta chain stems from a study of T cells in Graves' hyperthyroidism and ophthalmopathy. Amplified TCR beta CDR3 regions came from RNA transcripts. TCR CDR3 underwent first-round RT-PCR with the HTBI primer set. From the multiplex PCR reads, TCRdb called clonotypes with MiXCR, one entry per CDR3 protein. This table holds roughly 700,000 distinct CDR3 sequences, 14% found once. Germline V gives CDR1 LNHDA, CDR2 SQIVND (reference sequence). The junction had 6 bases not matched to a gene; V was cut back by 6 bases and J by 9 bases. CDR3 length: 14 residues. The clonotype comes from a woman between 18 and 29 years old with Graves' hyperthyroidism. Material for sequencing was blood. The V and J genes are TRBV19 and TRBJ2-2; 11 nucleotides align to TRBD2. CDR3 nucleotide sequence: TGTGCCAGTAGAGGGACTAGCGGTATAAGGGAGCTGTTTTTT. It translates to CASRGTSGIRELFF. The whole variable domain, filled in from reference TRBV19 and TRBJ2-2, reads DGGITQSPKYLFRKEGQNVTLSCEQNLNHDAMYWYRQDPGQGLRLIYYSQIVNDFQKGDIAEGYSVSREKKESFPLTVTSAQKNPTAFYLCASRGTSGIRELFFGEGSRLTVL.